Listed here is a single T cell receptor beta chain. With 2 bases clipped from V and 4 bases from J, the junction kept 3 bases outside the gene matches. This CDR3 has 14 residues. Germline CDR1 DFQATT, CDR2 SNEGSKA (reference sequence). The data belong to a study of CD8 T cells in Susac syndrome. Random hexamers were used to reverse transcribe an amount of roughly 0.5 to 1 ug RNA. MiXCR, applied by TCRdb to the immunoSEQ multiplex PCR reads, yields one record per CDR3 protein. This sample yields 90,000 to 110,000 distinct CDR3 sequences, of which 95% to 98% are seen a single time; more than 0.08% belongs to the top ten.

This sequence originates from a human donor in good health. The genes are TRBV20-1 and TRBJ1-2; 11 bases are a match to TRBD1. The material sequenced was CD4+ T cells from PBMCs. This CDR3 is CSARRTGGTYGYTF. The CDR3 DNA reads as TGCAGTGCTAGAAGGACAGGGGGCACCTATGGCTACACCTTC.